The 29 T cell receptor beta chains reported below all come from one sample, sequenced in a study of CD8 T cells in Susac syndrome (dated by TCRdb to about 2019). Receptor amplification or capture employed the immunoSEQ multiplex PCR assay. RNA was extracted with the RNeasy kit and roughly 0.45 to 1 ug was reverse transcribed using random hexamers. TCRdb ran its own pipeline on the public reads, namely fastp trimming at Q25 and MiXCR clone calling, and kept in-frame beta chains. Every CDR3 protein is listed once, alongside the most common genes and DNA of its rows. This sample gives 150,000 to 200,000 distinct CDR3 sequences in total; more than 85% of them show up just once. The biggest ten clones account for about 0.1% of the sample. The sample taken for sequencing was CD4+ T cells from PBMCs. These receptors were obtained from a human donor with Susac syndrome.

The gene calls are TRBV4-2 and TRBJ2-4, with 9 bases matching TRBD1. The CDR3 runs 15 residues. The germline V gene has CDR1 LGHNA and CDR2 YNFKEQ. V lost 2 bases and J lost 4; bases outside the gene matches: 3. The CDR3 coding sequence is TGTGCCAGCAGCCAAACCGGGACAGGGAAAAACATTCAGTACTTC. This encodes CASSQTGTGKNIQYF.

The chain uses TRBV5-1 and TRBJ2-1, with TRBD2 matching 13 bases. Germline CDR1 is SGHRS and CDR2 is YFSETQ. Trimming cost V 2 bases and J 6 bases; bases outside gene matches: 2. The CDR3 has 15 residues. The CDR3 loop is CASSFGLAGANEQFF. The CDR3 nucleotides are TGCGCCAGCAGCTTCGGACTAGCGGGAGCCAATGAGCAGTTCTTC.

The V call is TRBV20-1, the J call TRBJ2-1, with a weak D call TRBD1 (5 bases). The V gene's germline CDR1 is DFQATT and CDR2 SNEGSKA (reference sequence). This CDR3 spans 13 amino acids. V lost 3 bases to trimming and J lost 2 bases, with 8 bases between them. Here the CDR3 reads CSASRGAYNEQFF. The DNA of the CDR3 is TGCAGTGCTAGTAGGGGTGCCTACAATGAGCAGTTCTTC.

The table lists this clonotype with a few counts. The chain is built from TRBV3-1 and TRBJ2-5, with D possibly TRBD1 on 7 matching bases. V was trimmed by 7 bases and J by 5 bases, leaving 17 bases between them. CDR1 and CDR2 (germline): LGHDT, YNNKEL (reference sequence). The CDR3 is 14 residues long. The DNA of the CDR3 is TGTGCCAGCACCTTAAGACAGGGAGGTGAGACCCAGTACTTC. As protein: CASTLRQGGETQYF.

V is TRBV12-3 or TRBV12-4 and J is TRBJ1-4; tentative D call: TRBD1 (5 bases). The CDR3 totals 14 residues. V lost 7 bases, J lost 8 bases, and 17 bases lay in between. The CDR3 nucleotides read TGTGCCAGCACCACGTTTGGGGGGAGCGAAAAACTGTTTTTT. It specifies CASTTFGGSEKLFF.

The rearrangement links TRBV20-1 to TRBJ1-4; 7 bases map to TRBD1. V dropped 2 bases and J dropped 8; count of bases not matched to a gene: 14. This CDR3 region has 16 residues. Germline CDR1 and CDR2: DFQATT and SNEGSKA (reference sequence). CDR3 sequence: CSARPTDRRRWEKLFF. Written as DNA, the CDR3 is TGCAGTGCTAGACCAACGGACAGGCGAAGGTGGGAAAAACTGTTTTTT.

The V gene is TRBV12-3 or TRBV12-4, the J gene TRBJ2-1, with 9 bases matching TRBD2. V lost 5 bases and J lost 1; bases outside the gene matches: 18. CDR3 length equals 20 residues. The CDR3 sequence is CASSSTPGLAYLGSYNEQFF. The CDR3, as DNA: TGTGCCAGCAGTAGTACTCCGGGACTAGCCTACTTGGGGTCCTACAATGAGCAGTTCTTC.

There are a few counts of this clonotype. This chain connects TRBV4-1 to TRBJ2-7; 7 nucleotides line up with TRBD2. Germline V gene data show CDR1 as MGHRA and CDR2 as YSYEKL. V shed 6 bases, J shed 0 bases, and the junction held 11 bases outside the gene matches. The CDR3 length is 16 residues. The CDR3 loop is CASSHLLAIGSYEQYF. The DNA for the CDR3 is TGCGCCAGCAGTCACTTACTAGCGATCGGCTCCTACGAGCAGTACTTC.

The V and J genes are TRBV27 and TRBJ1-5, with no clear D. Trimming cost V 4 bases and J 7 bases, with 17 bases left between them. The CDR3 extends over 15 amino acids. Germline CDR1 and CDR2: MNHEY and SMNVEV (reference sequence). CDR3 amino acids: CASSSNLDGRQPQHF. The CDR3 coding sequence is TGTGCCAGCAGTTCCAACCTGGATGGGCGGCAGCCCCAGCATTTT.

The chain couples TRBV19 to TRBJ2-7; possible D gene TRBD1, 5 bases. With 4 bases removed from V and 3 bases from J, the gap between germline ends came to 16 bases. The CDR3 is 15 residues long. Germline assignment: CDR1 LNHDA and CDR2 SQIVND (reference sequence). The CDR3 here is CASSRRREGYYEQYF. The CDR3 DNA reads TGTGCCAGTAGTAGACGCAGGGAAGGGTACTACGAGCAGTACTTC.

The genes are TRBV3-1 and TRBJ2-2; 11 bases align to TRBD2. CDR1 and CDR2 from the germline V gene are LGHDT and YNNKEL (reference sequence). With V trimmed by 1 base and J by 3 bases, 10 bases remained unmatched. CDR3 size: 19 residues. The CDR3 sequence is CASSQGSGGALGYTGELFF. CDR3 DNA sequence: TGTGCCAGCAGCCAAGGTAGCGGGGGGGCCCTAGGGTACACCGGGGAGCTGTTTTTT.

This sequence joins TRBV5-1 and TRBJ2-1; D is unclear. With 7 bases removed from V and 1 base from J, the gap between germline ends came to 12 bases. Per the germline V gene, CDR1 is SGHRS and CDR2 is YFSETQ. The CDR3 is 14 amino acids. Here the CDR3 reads CASRPYPSYNEQFF. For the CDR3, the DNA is TGCGCCAGCCGACCATATCCTTCCTACAATGAGCAGTTCTTC.

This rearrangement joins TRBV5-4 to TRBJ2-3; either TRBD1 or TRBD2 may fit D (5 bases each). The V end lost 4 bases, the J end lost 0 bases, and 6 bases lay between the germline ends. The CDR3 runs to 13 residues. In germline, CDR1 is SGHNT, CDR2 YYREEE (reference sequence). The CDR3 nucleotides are TGTGCCAGCAGCGGGGACAGCACAGATACGCAGTATTTT. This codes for CASSGDSTDTQYF.

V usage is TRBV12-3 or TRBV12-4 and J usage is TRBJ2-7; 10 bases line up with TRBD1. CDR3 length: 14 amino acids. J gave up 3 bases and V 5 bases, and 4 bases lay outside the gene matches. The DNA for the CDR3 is TGTGCCAGCAGTCCGGGGACAGGGGTCTACGAGCAGTACTTC. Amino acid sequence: CASSPGTGVYEQYF.

The CDR3 coding sequence is TGTGCCACCAGCAAACAGGGGATAGGAGGCTACACCTTC. Protein sequence: CATSKQGIGGYTF. The chain has TRBV15 and TRBJ1-2; 7 bases fit TRBD1. The V gene's germline CDR1 is LNHNV and CDR2 YYDKDF (reference sequence). The CDR3 sequence is 13 residues long. V lost 4 bases to trimming and J lost 8 bases; unmatched junction nucleotides: 7.

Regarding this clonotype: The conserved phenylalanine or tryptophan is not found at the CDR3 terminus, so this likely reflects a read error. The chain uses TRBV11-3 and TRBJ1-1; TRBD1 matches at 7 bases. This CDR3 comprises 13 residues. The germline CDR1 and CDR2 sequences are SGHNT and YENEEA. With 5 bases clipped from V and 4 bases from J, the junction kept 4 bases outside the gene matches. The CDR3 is CASSATGSTEAFL. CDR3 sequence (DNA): TGTGCCAGCAGCGCGACAGGGAGCACTGAAGCTTTCCTT.

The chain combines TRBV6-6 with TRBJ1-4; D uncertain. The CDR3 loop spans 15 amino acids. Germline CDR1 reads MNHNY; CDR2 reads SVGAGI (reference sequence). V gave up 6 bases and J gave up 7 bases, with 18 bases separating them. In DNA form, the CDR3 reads TGTGCCAGCAGATCCGACCGTGATAGTAGTGAAAAACTGTTTTTT. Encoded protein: CASRSDRDSSEKLFF.

The CDR3 DNA follows: TGCGCCAGCAGCTTGGGGGCAGGCCAGAACACTGAAGCTTTCTTT. Translated, it gives CASSLGAGQNTEAFF. The J gene is TRBJ1-1, the V gene TRBV5-1; D is unresolved. Trimming removed 0 bases from V and 1 base from J, with 10 bases in between. CDR3 size: 15 residues. Germline lookup yields CDR1 SGHRS and CDR2 YFSETQ.

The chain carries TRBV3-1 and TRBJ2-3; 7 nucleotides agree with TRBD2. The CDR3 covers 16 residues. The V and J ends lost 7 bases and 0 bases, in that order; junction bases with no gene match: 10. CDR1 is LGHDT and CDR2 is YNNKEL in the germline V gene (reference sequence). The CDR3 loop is CASNPSGTSSTDTQYF. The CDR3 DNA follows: TGTGCCAGCAATCCAAGCGGGACCTCAAGCACAGATACGCAGTATTTT.

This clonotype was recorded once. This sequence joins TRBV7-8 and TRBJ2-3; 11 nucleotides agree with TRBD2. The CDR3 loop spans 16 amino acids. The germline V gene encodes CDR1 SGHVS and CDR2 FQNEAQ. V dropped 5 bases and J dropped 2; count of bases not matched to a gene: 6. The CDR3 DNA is TGTGCCAGCAGCGGTAGCGGGGGGGCCTTCACAGATACGCAGTATTTT. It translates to CASSGSGGAFTDTQYF.

The CDR3 DNA is TGCGCCAGCAGCCCCGTCGTGTCTTCGTCCCAGCATTTT. Translating gives CASSPVVSSSQHF. V and J are TRBV4-1 and TRBJ1-5; D uncertain. V was pared by 4 bases and J by 11 bases, with 15 bases between. This CDR3 has 13 amino acids. Germline V gene lookup returns CDR1 MGHRA and CDR2 YSYEKL.

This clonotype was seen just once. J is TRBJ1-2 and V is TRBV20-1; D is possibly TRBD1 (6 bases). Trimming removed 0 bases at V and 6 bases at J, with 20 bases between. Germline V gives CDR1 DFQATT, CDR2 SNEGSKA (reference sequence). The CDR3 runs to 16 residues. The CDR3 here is CSARDLSGAGVDGYTF. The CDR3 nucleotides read TGCAGTGCTAGAGATTTATCAGGAGCAGGGGTGGATGGCTACACCTTC.

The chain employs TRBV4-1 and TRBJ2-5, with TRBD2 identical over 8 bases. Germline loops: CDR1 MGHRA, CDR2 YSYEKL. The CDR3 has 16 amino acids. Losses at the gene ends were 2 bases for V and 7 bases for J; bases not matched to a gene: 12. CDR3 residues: CASSQLTSGTSRTQYF. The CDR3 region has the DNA TGCGCCAGCAGCCAACTAACTAGCGGTACCTCACGGACCCAGTACTTC.

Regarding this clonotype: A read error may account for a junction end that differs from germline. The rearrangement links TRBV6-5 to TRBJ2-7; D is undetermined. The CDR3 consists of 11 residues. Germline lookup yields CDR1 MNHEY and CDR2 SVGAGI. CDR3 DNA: TGTGCCAGCAGTTACTCCCACGAGCAGTACTTC. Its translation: CASSYSHEQYF.

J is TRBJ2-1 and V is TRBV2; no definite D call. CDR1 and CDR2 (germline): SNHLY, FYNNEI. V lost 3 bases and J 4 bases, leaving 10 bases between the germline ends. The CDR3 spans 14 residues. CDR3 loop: CASSEGSRYNEQFF. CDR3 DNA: TGTGCCAGCAGTGAGGGTAGCAGATACAATGAGCAGTTCTTC.

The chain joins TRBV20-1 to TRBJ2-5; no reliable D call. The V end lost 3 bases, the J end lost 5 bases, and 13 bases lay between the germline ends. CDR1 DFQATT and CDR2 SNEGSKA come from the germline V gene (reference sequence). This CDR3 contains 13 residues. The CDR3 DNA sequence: TGCAGTGCTAGGGCCATTGACGGGGAGACCCAGTACTTC. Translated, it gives CSARAIDGETQYF.

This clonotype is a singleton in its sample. CDR3 residues: CASSSRLAGEETQYF. The CDR3 nucleotides read TGTGCCAGCAGCTCCCGACTAGCGGGGGAAGAGACCCAGTACTTC. The V gene is TRBV5-4, the J gene TRBJ2-5, with 12 nucleotides matching TRBD2. Looked up from germline, CDR1 is SGHNT and CDR2 is YYREEE (reference sequence). CDR3 size: 15 residues. The junction had 3 bases not matched to a gene; V was cut back by 3 bases and J by 3 bases.

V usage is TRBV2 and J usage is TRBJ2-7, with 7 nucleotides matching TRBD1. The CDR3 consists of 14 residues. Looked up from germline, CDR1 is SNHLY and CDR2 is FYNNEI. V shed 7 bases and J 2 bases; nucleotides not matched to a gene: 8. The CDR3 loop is CASKQTGNPYEQYF. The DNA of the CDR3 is TGTGCCAGCAAACAGACAGGGAATCCCTACGAGCAGTACTTC.

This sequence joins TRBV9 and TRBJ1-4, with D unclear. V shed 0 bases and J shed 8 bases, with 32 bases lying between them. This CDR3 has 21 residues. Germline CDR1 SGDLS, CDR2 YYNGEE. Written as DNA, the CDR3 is TGTGCCAGCAGCGTAGAATTCCTCTATGGACGGGAAGGACTGGGGTTCGAAAAACTGTTTTTT. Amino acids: CASSVEFLYGREGLGFEKLFF.